This T cell receptor beta chain was sequenced during a study of Graves' ophthalmopathy and Graves' hyperthyroidism. As the template, RNA transcripts were used to amplify TCR beta CDR3 regions. HTBI primers were used in a first-round RT-PCR, which preceded a second-round multiplex PCR. TCRdb recomputed calls from the multiplex PCR reads with MiXCR, one row per CDR3 protein. The repertoire holds hundreds of thousands of distinct CDR3 sequences, approximately 15% seen once, with around 7% in the top ten. Trimming left V 2 bases short and J 5 bases short, with 4 bases between. CDR1 KGHSH and CDR2 LQKENI come from the germline V gene. The CDR3 totals 12 residues.

The V gene is TRBV18, the J gene TRBJ2-1; D is ambiguous. Sequencing was carried out using peripheral blood. The receptor comes from a young woman with stable Graves' hyperthyroidism. CDR3 nucleotide sequence: TGTGCCAGCTCACCAAGTGACAATGAGCAGTTCTTC. It yields the protein CASSPSDNEQFF.